The rows below give T cell receptor beta chains drawn from one sample of a study of T cell responses to AZD1222 COVID-19 vaccine. TCRdb's copy holds only in-frame clones and misses some; the assay was immunoSEQ multiplex PCR. The sample has some 150,000 clones, around 85% seen once. The sequencing used peripheral blood, collected after recovery from COVID-19. The origin of the receptors is an adult who had recovered from COVID-19. Each CDR3 is given with its conserved first and last residue. The order of the fields is D gene, V gene, clone size, J gene, CDR3 length, CDR3 DNA, CDR3 protein. D genes are given only for firm matches. The size field is filled for only some rows; it gives once, few, many or a size class.

>NA|TRBV2|NA|TRBJ2-2|14
TGTGCCAGCAGTGACAGGGGAGGCACCGGGGAGCTGTTTTTT
CASSDRGGTGELFF
>NA|TRBV28|NA|TRBJ2-7|12
TGTGCCAGCAGTACCTCTGGCTACGAGCAGTACTTC
CASSTSGYEQYF
>TRBD1|TRBV7-2|NA|TRBJ2-7|14
TGTGCCAGCAGCGTAACAGGGGCGGCTTCCGAGCAGTACTTC
CASSVTGAASEQYF
>TRBD1|TRBV27|NA|TRBJ1-1|14
TGTGCCAGCAGTTTCCAGGGGGGATACCAAGAAGCTTTCTTT
CASSFQGGYQEAFF
>NA|TRBV5-6|few|TRBJ1-1|12
TGTGCCAGCAGCTTGGGAGGGAGCGGGGCTTTCTTT
CASSLGGSGAFF
>TRBD1|TRBV19|NA|TRBJ2-1|16
TGTGCCAGTAGAGAAGAGGGGGCGAGTTGGGAAGATGAGCAGTTCTTC
CASREEGASWEDEQFF
>NA|TRBV5-6|NA|TRBJ1-3|17
TGTGCCAGCAGCTTGGCCGCCCCCGGCGTCTCTGGAAACACCATATATTTT
CASSLAAPGVSGNTIYF
>NA|TRBV25-1|NA|TRBJ2-3|18
TGTGCCAGCAGTGAATTGGTAGGGGCCGACTATAGCACAGATACGCAGTATTTT
CASSELVGADYSTDTQYF
>NA|TRBV3-1/TRBV3-2|NA|TRBJ1-5|15
TGTGCCAGCAGCCAACGTTACAGGGTAAATCAGCCCCAGCATTTT
CASSQRYRVNQPQHF
>NA|TRBV2|NA|TRBJ1-6|15
TGTGCCAGCAGTATTAGAGCGGTTCCTAATTCACCCCTCCACTTT
CASSIRAVPNSPLHF
>NA|TRBV27|NA|TRBJ2-2|13
TGTGCCAGCAGTCCAGGGGAGACCGGGGAGCTGTTTTTT
CASSPGETGELFF
>TRBD2|TRBV29-1|NA|TRBJ2-7|14
TGCAGCGTTGTAGCTAGCGGGAACTCCTACGAGCAGTACTTC
CSVVASGNSYEQYF
>NA|TRBV28|NA|TRBJ2-7|17
TGTGCCAGCAGGGTACGTCCGGGATCGGGACCCCGATACGAGCAGTACTTC
CASRVRPGSGPRYEQYF
>TRBD1|TRBV9|NA|TRBJ1-2|15
TGTGCCAGCAGCGTAGGAGGGCAGGGGGCGCGGGGCTACACCTTC
CASSVGGQGARGYTF
>TRBD1|TRBV7-2|NA|TRBJ2-3|15
TGTGCCAGCAGCTCCTACAGGGGGCAGGGAGATACGCAGTATTTT
CASSSYRGQGDTQYF
>TRBD2|TRBV5-1|NA|TRBJ2-3|16
TGCGCCAGCAGCTTGGCTAGCGGGAGGGCCGGGGATACGCAGTATTTT
CASSLASGRAGDTQYF
>NA|TRBV29-1|few|TRBJ2-5|13
TGCAGCGTTGAGTGGCATCAACAAGAGACCCAGTACTTC
CSVEWHQQETQYF
>TRBD1|TRBV18|NA|TRBJ1-5|14
TGTGCCAGCTCCCCGGGACAGGGAGATCAGCCCCAGCATTTT
CASSPGQGDQPQHF
>NA|TRBV4-2|NA|TRBJ2-2|15
TGTGCCAGCAGCCAAGCGGAGGGCGCGACCGGGGAGCTGTTTTTT
CASSQAEGATGELFF
>NA|TRBV14|NA|TRBJ2-7|15
TGTGCCAGCAGCCAAGATGATAGCCTCCGTGGCGAGCAGTACTTC
CASSQDDSLRGEQYF
>TRBD1|TRBV4-1|NA|TRBJ2-2|15
TGCGCCAGCCAGGCGGCACAGGGGCACACCGGGGAGCTGTTTTTT
CASQAAQGHTGELFF
>TRBD1|TRBV6-5|NA|TRBJ1-4|15
TGTGCCAGCAGTTACTCAGGGGGCACTAATGAAAAACTGTTTTTT
CASSYSGGTNEKLFF
>NA|TRBV6-5|NA|TRBJ1-6|13
TGTGCCAGCAGCTCCCTCCGGGGTTCACCCCTCCACTTT
CASSSLRGSPLHF
>NA|TRBV6-2/TRBV6-3|NA|TRBJ2-7|14
TGTGCCAGCAGTCGCAGAACAGGGTACTACGAGCAGTACTTC
CASSRRTGYYEQYF
>NA|TRBV5-5|NA|TRBJ1-1|13
TGTGCCAGCGAGGAGACGCTAGGCACTGAAGCTTTCTTT
CASEETLGTEAFF
>TRBD2|TRBV18|NA|TRBJ2-7|20
TGTGCCAGCTCACCACGAGGGCTAGCGGGAGGGAATGCCCCTAGCTACGAGCAGTACTTC
CASSPRGLAGGNAPSYEQYF
>TRBD1|TRBV7-7|NA|TRBJ1-3|15
TGTGCCAGCAGCCCAGGACAGGGAACTGGAAACACCATATATTTT
CASSPGQGTGNTIYF
>TRBD1|TRBV15|NA|TRBJ1-2|13
TGTGCCGCAACTACAGGGGGTTACTATGGCTACACCTTC
CAATTGGYYGYTF
>NA|TRBV5-6|NA|TRBJ1-6|14
TGTGCCAGCAGCTCTGGGTTCTATAATTCACCCCTCCACTTT
CASSSGFYNSPLHF
>NA|TRBV6-2/TRBV6-3|NA|TRBJ2-7|16
TGTGCCAGCAGTTACGCACCTTCGACAGGCCTCTACGAGCAGTACTTC
CASSYAPSTGLYEQYF
>NA|TRBV5-1|few|TRBJ2-3|12
TGCGCCAGCAGCTTGAGGACAGATACGCAGTATTTT
CASSLRTDTQYF